This T cell receptor beta chain was sequenced during a study of monozygotic twins with inflammatory bowel disease. Whole-study results and caveats: Twins classed as concordant or discordant showed no difference in repertoire similarity, possibly from limited power.

Total RNA input per TCR library was around 4,000 ng. For every sample, eight separate reactions were used to make cDNA. Reprocessing the 5' RACE reads, TCRdb reports a single entry for every CDR3 protein and omits DNA. This listing includes about 110,000 distinct CDR3 sequences. Germline V gene lookup returns CDR1 MDHEN and CDR2 SYDVKM. This CDR3 is 14 amino acids long. The total RNA came straight from whole blood, and T cells were not sorted beforehand. As concerns this clonotype: What it binds is unknown.

The clonotype was recovered from a human donor with ulcerative colitis or Crohn's disease, or a healthy co-twin of an affected twin (not recorded which). The source material was blood. This chain links TRBV28 with TRBJ2-7; lacking DNA, the TRBD1 call made by TCRdb goes unchecked. The CDR3 sequence is CASHKGGGWNEQYF.